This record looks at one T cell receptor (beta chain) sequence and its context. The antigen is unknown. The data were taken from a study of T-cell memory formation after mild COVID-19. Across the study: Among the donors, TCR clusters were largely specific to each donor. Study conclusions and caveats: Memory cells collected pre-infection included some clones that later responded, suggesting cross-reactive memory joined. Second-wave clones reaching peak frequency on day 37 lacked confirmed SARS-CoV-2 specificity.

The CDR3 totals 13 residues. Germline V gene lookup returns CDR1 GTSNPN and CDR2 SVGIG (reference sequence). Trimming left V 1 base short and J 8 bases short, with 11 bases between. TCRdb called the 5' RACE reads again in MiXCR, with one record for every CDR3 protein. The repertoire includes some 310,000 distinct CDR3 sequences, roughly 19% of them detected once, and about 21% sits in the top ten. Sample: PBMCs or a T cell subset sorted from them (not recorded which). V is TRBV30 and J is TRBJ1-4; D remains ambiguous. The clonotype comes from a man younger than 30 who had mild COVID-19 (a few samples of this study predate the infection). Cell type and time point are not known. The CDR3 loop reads CAWSEPTEEKLFF. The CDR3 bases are TGTGCCTGGAGTGAGCCGACGGAGGAAAAACTGTTTTTT.